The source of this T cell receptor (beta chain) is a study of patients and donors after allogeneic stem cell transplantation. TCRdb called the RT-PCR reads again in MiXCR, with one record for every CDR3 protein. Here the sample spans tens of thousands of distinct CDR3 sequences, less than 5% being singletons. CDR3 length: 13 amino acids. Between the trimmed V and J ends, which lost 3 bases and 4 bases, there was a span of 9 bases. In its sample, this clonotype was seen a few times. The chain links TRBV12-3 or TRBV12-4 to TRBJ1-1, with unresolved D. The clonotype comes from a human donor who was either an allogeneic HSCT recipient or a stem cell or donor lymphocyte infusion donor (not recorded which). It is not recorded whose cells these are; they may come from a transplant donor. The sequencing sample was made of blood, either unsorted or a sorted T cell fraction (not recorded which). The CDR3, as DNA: TGTGCCAGCAGTTTTAGGGTTAGCACTGAAGCTTTCTTT. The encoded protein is CASSFRVSTEAFF.